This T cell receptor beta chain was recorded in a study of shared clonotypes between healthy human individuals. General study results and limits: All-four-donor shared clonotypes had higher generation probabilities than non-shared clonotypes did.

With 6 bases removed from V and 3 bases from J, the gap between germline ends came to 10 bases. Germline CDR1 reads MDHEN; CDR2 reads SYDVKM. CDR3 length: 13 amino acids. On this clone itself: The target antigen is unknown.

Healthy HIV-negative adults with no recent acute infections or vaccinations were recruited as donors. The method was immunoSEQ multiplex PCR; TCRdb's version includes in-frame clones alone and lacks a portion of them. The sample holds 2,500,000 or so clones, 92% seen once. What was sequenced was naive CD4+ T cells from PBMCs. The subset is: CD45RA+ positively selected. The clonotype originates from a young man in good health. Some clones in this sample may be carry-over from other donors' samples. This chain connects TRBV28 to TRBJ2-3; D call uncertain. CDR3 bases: TGTGCCAGCAGACTGCGGCAGACAGATACGCAGTATTTT. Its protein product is CASRLRQTDTQYF.